These 10 T cell receptor beta chains were sequenced from one sample in a study of spatial heterogeneity in lung cancer (dated by TCRdb to the late 2010s). This specimen's time point label, interpreted: sample taken at primary tumor resection. Whole RNA extracted from tumor and nontumor lung tissue, or from cryopreserved PBMC samples, was used for TCR sequencing without cell sorting. Libraries were made using 5' RACE. The run used a NextSeq 500. The public sequencing data were trimmed at Q25 with fastp and processed into clonotypes with MiXCR by TCRdb, which kept only in-frame beta chains. Duplicate CDR3 protein sequences are folded into a single record with the most common DNA and genes. Across this sample there are fewer than 45,000 distinct CDR3 sequences, with approximately 6.8% seen only once. Around 45% of the sample belongs to the ten largest clones. The specimen was PBMCs, collected at surgery. The receptors were gathered from a female donor with early-stage non-small cell lung cancer.

This clonotype was observed at least ten times. V is TRBV6-6 and J is TRBJ1-5; no definite D call. Trimming shortened V by 4 bases and J by 2 bases, and 9 bases separated the two germline ends. CDR3 length: 14 residues. The germline CDR1 and CDR2 sequences are MNHNY and SVGAGI (reference sequence). For the CDR3, the DNA is TGTGCCAGCAGTTCCCCCGGGGGCAATCAGCCCCAGCATTTT. It translates to CASSSPGGNQPQHF.

This clonotype was counted at least ten times. The DNA of the CDR3 is TGCGCCAGCAGCCGCGGGGACCGGAACACCGGGGAGCTGTTTTTT. This sequence encodes CASSRGDRNTGELFF. The rearrangement uses TRBV4-3 and TRBJ2-2; possibly TRBD2 for D (6 bases). The CDR3 extends over 15 amino acids. CDR1 is LGHNA and CDR2 is YSLEER in the germline V gene. The ends were cut back, 4 bases at V and 1 base at J, with 10 bases in the middle.

This clonotype was counted at least ten times. The chain links TRBV20-1 to TRBJ1-5; TRBD1 agrees at 7 bases. V shed 4 bases, J shed 7 bases, and the junction held 4 bases outside the gene matches. Germline V lookup: CDR1 DFQATT, CDR2 SNEGSKA (reference sequence). There are 12 residues in the CDR3. The CDR3 sequence is CSATAGGQPQHF. CDR3 in DNA: TGCAGTGCTACAGCAGGGGGACAGCCCCAGCATTTT.

Worth noting for this clonotype: A read error is possible here, since a much larger clone lies one base away. The gene calls are TRBV4-3 and TRBJ1-2, with 8 bases identical to TRBD1. This CDR3 region has 14 residues. Germline CDR1 LGHNA, CDR2 YSLEER. CDR3 protein: CTSSQDRVRYGYTF. CDR3 coding DNA: TGCACCAGCAGCCAGGACAGGGTTCGTTATGGCTACACCTTC.

This clonotype was detected ten times or more. The chain couples TRBV29-1 to TRBJ2-7; TRBD1 aligns across 8 bases. Unmatched junction bases numbered 2, after V lost 4 bases and J lost 3 bases. CDR1 and CDR2 from the germline V gene are SQVTM and ANQGSEA. CDR3 length equals 12 residues. The CDR3 region is CSVGQGNYEQYF. As DNA, the CDR3 is TGCAGCGTTGGACAGGGGAACTACGAGCAGTACTTC.

This clonotype showed up many times. The chain couples TRBV12-3 or TRBV12-4 to TRBJ1-5, with TRBD1 identical over 7 bases. The CDR3 has 16 residues. Trimming took 6 bases from V and 2 from J; bases not matched to a gene: 10. For the CDR3, the DNA is TGTGCCAGCAGCTCGCCGACAGGGTTAGGCAATCAGCCCCAGCATTTT. This encodes CASSSPTGLGNQPQHF.

Remarks on this clonotype: A read error may be the cause here, since a much bigger clone is one base away. The J gene is TRBJ1-4, the V gene TRBV14; maybe TRBD1 (5 bases). The CDR3 extends over 11 amino acids. Trimming pared 3 bases from V and 13 bases from J, leaving 9 bases between. Germline V gene sequence: CDR1 SGHDN, CDR2 FVKESK. This CDR3 is CASSQGGTLFF. The DNA for the CDR3 is TGTGCCAGCAGCCAGGGGGGAACACTGTTTTTT.

The chain uses TRBV6-5 and TRBJ2-5; the D call may be TRBD1 or TRBD2 (5 bases each). From germline, CDR1 is MNHEY and CDR2 SVGAGI. The CDR3 loop spans 13 amino acids. Trimming took off 2 bases at V and 5 bases at J, with 9 bases between the two ends. The CDR3 here is CASSYMGDETQYF. CDR3 nucleotide sequence: TGTGCCAGCAGTTACATGGGGGATGAGACCCAGTACTTC.

This clonotype was detected many times. This sequence joins TRBV20-1 and TRBJ2-4, with D tentatively TRBD2 (5 bases). This CDR3 spans 11 amino acids. In germline, CDR1 is DFQATT, CDR2 SNEGSKA (reference sequence). V gave up 6 bases and J gave up 10 bases, with 13 bases separating them. The CDR3 sequence: CSAPYGEIQYF. CDR3 DNA: TGCAGTGCGCCGTATGGGGAGATTCAGTACTTC.

This clonotype has a count of ten or more. This chain connects TRBV7-9 to TRBJ1-6; D is undetermined. The CDR3 runs 16 residues. V lost 5 bases, J lost 10 bases, and 21 bases lay in between. Looked up from germline, CDR1 is SEHNR and CDR2 is FQNEAQ (reference sequence). CDR3 bases: TGTGCCAGCAGCCATACAAATTTGAACACACGGTCACCCCTCCACTTT. Translation: CASSHTNLNTRSPLHF.